Listed here is a single TCR beta chain. The data derive from a study of blood T cell repertoires in COVID-19. V lost 6 bases and J 2 bases, leaving 8 bases between the germline ends. Germline-derived CDR1 and CDR2 are MDHEN and SYDVKM. The CDR3 runs to 14 residues. Data came from immunoSEQ multiplex PCR; TCRdb stores just in-frame clones and leaves some out. The data show over 200,000 clones, nearly 90% seen once. Sequencing was carried out using PBMCs or T cells enriched from blood (not recorded which). The source of this sequence is a man between 25 and 39 years old who had recovered from COVID-19. The genes are TRBV28 and TRBJ2-6; TRBD2 might be the D (5 bases). CDR3 sequence: CASRRAAGANVLTF. DNA for the CDR3: TGTGCCAGCAGGCGGGCTGCTGGGGCCAACGTCCTGACTTTC.